Reported below is one TCR beta chain. The sample is drawn from a study of T cells in Graves' hyperthyroidism and ophthalmopathy. RNA transcripts yielded amplified TCR beta CDR3 regions. The HTBI primer set served for first-round RT-PCR of the TCR CDR3. In TCRdb, the multiplex PCR reads were re-called with MiXCR into one record per CDR3 protein. The table records about 260,000 distinct CDR3 sequences, roughly 20% of them present only once. V dropped 4 bases and J dropped 2 bases, with 21 bases sitting between them. The CDR3 has 17 residues. Germline assignment: CDR1 MNHEY and CDR2 SVGEGT. This TCR was recovered from a man aged 25-40 years with Graves' ophthalmopathy. The genes are TRBV6-2 or TRBV6-3 and TRBJ2-7; a possible D gene is TRBD2 (6 bases). Material: blood. This chain's CDR3 is CASSSSRSPGRTYEQYF. The CDR3 coding sequence is TGTGCCAGCAGTTCCTCCCGCTCCCCAGGGAGGACCTACGAGCAGTACTTC.